This record looks at one T cell receptor (beta chain) sequence and its context. Its antigen is as yet unknown. A much larger clone sits a single nucleotide away, making a read error possible. The sample belongs to a study of blood T cells in healthy people across ages. The overall study: About one barcoded beta molecule per two T cells was the capture yield of template switching.

Per sample, at least 5 micrograms of total RNA were extracted. CDR1 and CDR2 from the germline V gene are SGHTA and FQGNSA. Trimming shortened V by 4 bases and J by 4 bases, and 18 bases separated the two germline ends. This CDR3 is built from 16 residues. A second PCR of roughly 7 to 11 cycles used a sample-barcoded 5' primer and a J-beta primer mix. One entry per CDR3 protein, called by TCRdb with MiXCR from the 5' RACE reads. The data hold about 640,000 distinct CDR3 sequences, with less than 35% observed a single time. Study-level points and caveats: Both naive CD4+ cell counts and diversity were greater in long-lived donors than in aged donors. Unknown donor CMV status possibly confounded expanded clonotype changes.

The TCR was taken from a woman older than 75 in good health. The source material was blood. This chain links TRBV7-2 with TRBJ2-3; unclear D gene. In nucleotides, the CDR3 is TGTGCCAGCAGCTCCACATCACATCGAATGGCAGATACGCAGTATTTT. Protein product: CASSSTSHRMADTQYF. The complete variable domain, with remaining parts taken from reference TRBV7-2 and TRBJ2-3, reads GAGVSQSPSNKVTEKGKDVELRCDPISGHTALYWYRQSLGQGLEFLIYFQGNSAPDKSGLPSDRFSAERTGGSVSTLTIQRTQQEDSAVYLCASSSTSHRMADTQYFGPGTRLTVL.